Each of the 5 T cell receptor beta chains below was sequenced from the same sample in a study of Ad26.COV2.S vaccination and SARS-CoV-2 variants. Documented treatment: 19 received Ad26.COV2.S at low or high dose, single or two shots; several received placebo; per-sample allocation not given. Collection of samples fell on day 63 after the first vaccine or placebo injection. This table comes from immunoSEQ multiplex PCR, and its TCRdb copy is limited to in-frame clones, with some not included. The table includes hundreds of thousands of clones, around 90% detected once. The specimen comprised peripheral blood, sampled in a trial of Ad26.COV2.S vaccine versus placebo. These receptors were taken from a person aged 18-60 years who received the Ad26.COV2.S COVID-19 vaccine or a placebo.

The chain couples TRBV19 to TRBJ1-2; D may be TRBD1 (6 bases). V dropped 5 bases and J dropped 6 bases, with 19 bases sitting between them. Germline-derived CDR1 and CDR2 are LNHDA and SQIVND (reference sequence). CDR3 size: 15 residues. CDR3 protein: CASSPLNRDQNGYTF. The CDR3, as DNA: TGTGCCAGTAGTCCTCTTAACAGGGACCAAAATGGCTACACCTTC. The full variable domain, with the rest looked up from reference TRBV19 and TRBJ1-2, is DGGITQSPKYLFRKEGQNVTLSCEQNLNHDAMYWYRQDPGQGLRLIYYSQIVNDFQKGDIAEGYSVSREKKESFPLTVTSAQKNPTAFYLCASSPLNRDQNGYTFGSGTRLTVV.

The V and J genes are TRBV6-1 and TRBJ2-7; tentatively, D is TRBD1 or TRBD2 (7 bases each). The CDR3 covers 14 residues. Germline V lookup: CDR1 MNHNS, CDR2 SASEGT. Trimming pared 5 bases from V and 7 bases from J, leaving 18 bases between. The CDR3 protein is CASSSRQGGSEQYF. CDR3 in DNA: TGTGCCAGCAGTTCCCGACAGGGCGGGAGTGAGCAGTACTTC.

The chain has TRBV4-3 and TRBJ2-7; D unclear. Germline V gene data show CDR1 as LGHNA and CDR2 as YSLEER. This CDR3 contains 15 residues. Trimming stripped 0 bases from V and 0 bases from J, with 9 bases between. The CDR3 DNA is TGCGCCAGCAGCCAAGATGTTCGCGGCTCCTACGAGCAGTACTTC. Translation: CASSQDVRGSYEQYF.

On this clone itself: Within the sample, other DNA sequences also encode this same CDR3. The chain employs TRBV7-3 and TRBJ1-5; possibly TRBD1 for D (5 bases). The CDR3 is made up of 15 amino acids. V was shortened by 2 bases and J by 4 bases, with 12 bases between the two germline ends. Germline V CDR1 and CDR2: SGHTA, FQGTGA. As DNA, the CDR3 is TGTGCCAGCAGCTTAGGTGGGGCAGGAAATCAGCCCCAGCATTTT. It yields the protein CASSLGGAGNQPQHF.

The chain combines TRBV5-1 with TRBJ1-3; unclear D gene. The germline CDR1 and CDR2 sequences are SGHRS and YFSETQ. Trimming took 2 bases from V and 0 from J, leaving 12 bases between them. The CDR3 is made up of 16 amino acids. The CDR3 nucleotides are TGCGCCAGCAGCTTCGGGTTTTCGAGCTCTGGAAACACCATATATTTT. As protein: CASSFGFSSSGNTIYF.